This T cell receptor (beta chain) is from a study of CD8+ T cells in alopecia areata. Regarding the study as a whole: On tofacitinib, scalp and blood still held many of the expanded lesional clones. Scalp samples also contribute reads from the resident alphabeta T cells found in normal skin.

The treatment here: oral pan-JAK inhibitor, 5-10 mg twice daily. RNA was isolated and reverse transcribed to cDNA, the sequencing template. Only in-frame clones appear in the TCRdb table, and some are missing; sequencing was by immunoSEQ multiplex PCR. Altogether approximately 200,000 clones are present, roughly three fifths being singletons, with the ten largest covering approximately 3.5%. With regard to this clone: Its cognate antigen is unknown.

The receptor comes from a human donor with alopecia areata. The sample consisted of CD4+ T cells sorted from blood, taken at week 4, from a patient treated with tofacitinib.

The CDR3 sequence is CAWTAGGPSYEQYF. For the CDR3, the DNA is TGTGCCTGGACTGCCGGGGGGCCATCCTACGAGCAGTACTTC. The gene calls are TRBV30 and TRBJ2-7; D perhaps matches TRBD2 (7 bases). Germline CDR1 is GTSNPN and CDR2 is SVGIG (reference sequence). Trimming cost V 4 bases and J 1 base, with 14 bases left between them. This CDR3 has 14 amino acids.